The 26 T cell receptor beta chains below come from one sample, sequenced in a study of CD8+CD57+ T cells in acquired aplastic anemia. TCR beta VDJ and CDR3 profiling used genomic DNA as template. MiXCR, run by TCRdb on the reads, gives a single entry per CDR3 protein. This table holds some 92,000 distinct CDR3 sequences, less than 75% found once. The sequenced patients had an expansion of CD8+CD57+ cells seen by flow cytometry. The sample comprised sorted CD4+, CD8+, or CD8+CD57+ T cells (not recorded which) from PBMCs. Receptor source: a human donor with aplastic anemia.

V is TRBV15 and J is TRBJ1-2; D uncertain. V lost 5 bases and J lost 6, with 13 bases in between. CDR1 is LNHNV, CDR2 YYDKDF, per germline (reference sequence). This CDR3 contains 13 residues. The CDR3 region has the DNA TGTGCCACCAGCGAACGCTACGGGAATGGCTACACCTTC. The encoded protein is CATSERYGNGYTF.

This clonotype occurred a few times. The chain carries TRBV6-4 and TRBJ2-3; perhaps TRBD1 as D (6 bases). CDR1 is MRHNA and CDR2 is SNTAGT in the germline V gene. The CDR3 is 13 residues long. V was shortened by 4 bases and J by 1 base, with 6 bases between the two germline ends. The CDR3 coding sequence is TGTGCCAGCAGTGGACAGGGCACAGATACGCAGTATTTT. This codes for CASSGQGTDTQYF.

The gene calls are TRBV6-1 and TRBJ1-1, with D possibly being TRBD1 (5 bases). Between the trimmed V and J ends, which lost 6 bases and 8 bases, there was a span of 16 bases. Germline-derived CDR1 and CDR2 are MNHNS and SASEGT. The CDR3 runs to 13 residues. The CDR3 is CASSLHARGEAFF. The CDR3 DNA follows: TGTGCCAGCAGCCTCCACGCAAGGGGAGAAGCTTTCTTT.

The chain has TRBV24-1 and TRBJ1-6, with D unclear. The CDR3 has 17 residues. Germline assignment: CDR1 KGHDR and CDR2 SFDVKD. V lost 9 bases and J lost 7, with 24 bases in between. CDR3 sequence: CATVSRGRREANSPLHF. The DNA of the CDR3 is TGTGCCACCGTCTCACGTGGGAGGAGAGAGGCAAATTCACCCCTCCACTTT.

On this clonotype itself: No conserved phenylalanine or tryptophan is present at the end of the CDR3, so a read error is the likely explanation. The V gene is TRBV29-1, the J gene TRBJ1-1; the D is unclear. Germline-derived CDR1 and CDR2 are SQVTM and ANQGSEA. V was trimmed by 7 bases and J by 1 base, leaving 4 bases between them. This CDR3 is 10 amino acids long. CDR3 residues: CSARNTEAFL. In DNA form, the CDR3 reads TGCAGCGCGCGGAACACTGAAGCTTTCCTT.

J is TRBJ2-5 and V is TRBV15, with 10 bases fitting TRBD1. The germline CDR1 and CDR2 sequences are LNHNV and YYDKDF (reference sequence). This CDR3 spans 15 amino acids. V dropped 3 bases and J dropped 5; count of bases not matched to a gene: 6. CDR3 in amino acids: CATSSGQGVWETQYF. The CDR3 bases are TGTGCCACCAGCAGTGGACAGGGGGTCTGGGAGACCCAGTACTTC.

This clonotype occurred a few times. J is TRBJ1-3 and V is TRBV24-1; perhaps TRBD1 as D (6 bases). Looked up from germline, CDR1 is KGHDR and CDR2 is SFDVKD. V lost 2 bases and J 0 bases, leaving 10 bases between the germline ends. The CDR3 sequence is 16 residues long. In DNA form, the CDR3 reads TGTGCCACCAGTGATTCTGGGACACTCTCTGGAAACACCATATATTTT. Its translation is CATSDSGTLSGNTIYF.

A remark on this clonotype: One end of the junction does not line up with germline, which may come from a read error. J is TRBJ1-6 and V is TRBV20-1, with D perhaps matching TRBD1 (6 bases). Per germline, CDR1 DFQATT and CDR2 SNEGSKA (reference sequence). The CDR3 has 14 residues. CDR3 bases: TGCAGTGCCGGGGGGCGTTCCTTTAATTCACCCCTCCACTTT. Translating it yields CSAGGRSFNSPLHF.

The rearrangement uses TRBV20-1 and TRBJ2-7; 8 nucleotides agree with TRBD2. Germline CDR1 reads DFQATT; CDR2 reads SNEGSKA (reference sequence). CDR3 size: 12 residues. V gave up 3 bases and J gave up 12 bases; unmatched junction bases: 10. The CDR3 loop is CSARLAGGRAYF. As DNA, the CDR3 is TGCAGTGCTAGGCTCGCGGGGGGCAGAGCGTACTTC.

The chain joins TRBV19 to TRBJ1-1; D ambiguous. Germline loops: CDR1 LNHDA, CDR2 SQIVND (reference sequence). The CDR3 totals 13 residues. V lost 10 bases, J lost 5 bases, and 17 bases lay in between. The CDR3 loop reads CATSGSRWTEAFF. For the CDR3, the DNA is TGTGCCACCAGTGGCTCGCGCTGGACTGAAGCTTTCTTT. Supplemented by reference TRBV19 and TRBJ1-1, the full variable domain reads DGGITQSPKYLFRKEGQNVTLSCEQNLNHDAMYWYRQDPGQGLRLIYYSQIVNDFQKGDIAEGYSVSREKKESFPLTVTSAQKNPTAFYLCATSGSRWTEAFFGQGTRLTVV.

This clonotype was observed many times. The CDR3 nucleotides are TGTGCCAGCAGTTGGGCGGTTGGCAGGAGCTACGAGCAGTACTTC. Amino acid sequence: CASSWAVGRSYEQYF. The V gene is TRBV27, the J gene TRBJ2-7; no reliable D call. The CDR3 runs to 15 residues. Trimming left V 4 bases short and J 3 bases short, with 16 bases between. From germline, CDR1 is MNHEY and CDR2 SMNVEV (reference sequence).

The chain recombines TRBV10-1 with TRBJ2-7; a possible D gene is TRBD1 (6 bases). Per the germline V gene, CDR1 is WNHNN and CDR2 is SYGVQD (reference sequence). This CDR3 is 15 amino acids long. The V end was cut by 6 bases, the J end by 5 bases, with 20 bases between. This CDR3 reads CASSPFSYGGHEQYF. CDR3 coding DNA: TGCGCCAGCAGCCCCTTTTCGTATGGGGGCCACGAGCAGTACTTC.

The sample holds one count of this clonotype. The CDR3 end shows no conserved phenylalanine or tryptophan, and so a read error is likely. This chain joins TRBV19 and TRBJ1-1; D is perhaps TRBD1 (5 bases). Trimming took off 7 bases at V and 3 bases at J, with 12 bases between the two ends. Germline V gives CDR1 LNHDA, CDR2 SQIVND (reference sequence). The CDR3 is 13 amino acids. The CDR3 loop reads CASNPDTHTEAFL. The CDR3 DNA reads TGTGCCAGTAATCCGGACACCCACACTGAAGCTTTCCTT.

The gene calls are TRBV20-1 and TRBJ2-5; 10 bases agree with TRBD2. Germline V CDR1 and CDR2: DFQATT, SNEGSKA (reference sequence). The CDR3 consists of 18 residues. Germline trimming cut 6 bases from V and 0 bases from J; bases unmatched to any gene: 16. In nucleotides, the CDR3 is TGCAGTGCCAGCCCGTGGGCTAGCGGGGGTCAGTACCAAGAGACCCAGTACTTC. Its protein is CSASPWASGGQYQETQYF.

This clonotype counts as medium-sized (0.01 to 0.1%). V and J are TRBV15 and TRBJ2-1; no definite D call. Germline CDR1 LNHNV, CDR2 YYDKDF (reference sequence). Between the trimmed V and J ends, which lost 5 bases and 4 bases, there was a span of 12 bases. The CDR3 contains 14 residues. CDR3 DNA: TGTGCCACCAGCGCATGGACGGAGTACAATGAGCAGTTCTTC. Protein sequence: CATSAWTEYNEQFF. Together with reference TRBV15 and TRBJ2-1, the CDR3 gives the full variable domain: DAMVIQNPRYQVTQFGKPVTLSCSQTLNHNVMYWYQQKSSQAPKLLFHYYDKDFNNEADTPDNFQSRRPNTSFCFLDIRSPGLGDTAMYLCATSAWTEYNEQFFGPGTRLTVL.

The CDR3 coding sequence is TGTGCCAGCAGCTTAGGGGGACAGGGGGCTTCACCCCTCCACTTT. Translated, it gives CASSLGGQGASPLHF. The chain recombines TRBV11-1 with TRBJ1-6; 12 bases line up with TRBD1. V lost 1 base to trimming and J lost 9 bases; unmatched junction nucleotides: 1. The CDR3 is made up of 15 amino acids. Germline-derived CDR1 and CDR2 are SGHAT and FQDESV (reference sequence).

In nucleotides, the CDR3 is TGTGCCACCAGTGATTCCGGGACAGGGGCTGAAGAGCAGTACTTC. Translated, it gives CATSDSGTGAEEQYF. The V gene is TRBV24-1, the J gene TRBJ2-7; TRBD1 matches at 10 bases. CDR1 and CDR2 (germline): KGHDR, SFDVKD. CDR3 length: 15 amino acids. Trimming took 2 bases from V and 7 from J; bases not matched to a gene: 7.

The rearrangement links TRBV7-8 to TRBJ2-5; TRBD1 might be the D (6 bases). The V gene lost 6 bases and the J gene lost 5 bases, with 19 bases spanning the gap. CDR1 and CDR2 from the germline V gene are SGHVS and FQNEAQ. This CDR3 spans 15 amino acids. This CDR3 reads CASSEFGPGVETQYF. Written as DNA, the CDR3 is TGTGCCAGCAGTGAATTTGGGCCAGGGGTTGAGACCCAGTACTTC.

The chain combines TRBV7-9 with TRBJ2-3; D is unresolved. Trimming stripped 7 bases from V and 5 bases from J, with 13 bases between. Germline lookup yields CDR1 SEHNR and CDR2 FQNEAQ (reference sequence). CDR3 length equals 13 residues. CDR3 in amino acids: CASIPPEQDTQYF. The CDR3 DNA reads TGTGCCAGCATCCCCCCAGAACAAGATACGCAGTATTTT.

This clonotype was observed a handful of times. The chain links TRBV24-1 to TRBJ2-7; 11 positions agree with TRBD1. Germline V gene data show CDR1 as KGHDR and CDR2 as SFDVKD. The J segment lost 6 bases and the V segment lost 7 bases, leaving 4 bases of the junction unmatched. This CDR3 comprises 13 residues. CDR3 sequence (DNA): TGTGCCACCAGGGACAGGGGGCGCGGCGAGCAGTACTTC. Its translation is CATRDRGRGEQYF.

The rearrangement uses TRBV20-1 and TRBJ2-7, with TRBD1 as a possible D gene (6 bases). The germline V gene has CDR1 DFQATT and CDR2 SNEGSKA (reference sequence). The CDR3 length is 10 residues. Trimming removed 6 bases at V and 6 bases at J, with 9 bases between. Here the CDR3 reads CSATGTEQYF. CDR3 coding DNA: TGCAGTGCGACAGGTACCGAGCAGTACTTC.

The chain carries TRBV20-1 and TRBJ1-5; D gene uncertain. Germline CDR1 reads DFQATT; CDR2 reads SNEGSKA (reference sequence). V was trimmed by 3 bases and J by 6 bases, leaving 3 bases between them. This CDR3 contains 10 residues. This chain's CDR3 is CSASGQPQHF. CDR3 DNA sequence: TGCAGTGCTAGTGGTCAGCCCCAGCATTTT.

This clonotype ranks as medium-sized. The V and J genes are TRBV7-8 and TRBJ1-5; tentative D call: TRBD1 (5 bases). Germline assignment: CDR1 SGHVS and CDR2 FQNEAQ. The ends were cut back, 4 bases at V and 1 base at J, with 5 bases in the middle. This CDR3 is 13 amino acids long. The CDR3 reads CASSWGSNQPQHF. The CDR3 coding sequence is TGTGCCAGCAGCTGGGGCAGCAATCAGCCCCAGCATTTT.

This clonotype was detected a few times. The V and J genes are TRBV25-1 and TRBJ1-1, with D maybe TRBD1 (6 bases). V was trimmed by 0 bases and J by 0 bases, leaving 14 bases between them. The CDR3 runs to 17 residues. Germline CDR1 reads MGHDK; CDR2 reads SYGVNS. DNA for the CDR3: TGTGCCAGCAGTGAATATCCTTTGGACAGAGTGAACACTGAAGCTTTCTTT. Protein product: CASSEYPLDRVNTEAFF.

This rearrangement joins TRBV15 to TRBJ2-5; tentative D call: TRBD1 (8 bases). The DNA end lines up better with TRBJ2-1; the J call may be wrong. The CDR3 loop spans 15 amino acids. Looked up from germline, CDR1 is LNHNV and CDR2 is YYDKDF (reference sequence). This chain's CDR3 is CATSIVDRAGETQFF. The CDR3 nucleotides read TGTGCCACCAGCATAGTGGACAGGGCGGGGGAGACCCAGTTCTTC.

The chain carries TRBV29-1 and TRBJ2-1, with TRBD1 matching 11 bases. This CDR3 spans 14 amino acids. The V gene end was trimmed by 3 bases and the J gene end by 10 bases; junction bases not matched to a gene: 8. In germline, CDR1 is SQVTM, CDR2 ANQGSEA. The CDR3 is CSVEGQGGTLEQFF. CDR3 in DNA: TGCAGCGTTGAGGGACAGGGGGGGACACTCGAGCAGTTCTTC.